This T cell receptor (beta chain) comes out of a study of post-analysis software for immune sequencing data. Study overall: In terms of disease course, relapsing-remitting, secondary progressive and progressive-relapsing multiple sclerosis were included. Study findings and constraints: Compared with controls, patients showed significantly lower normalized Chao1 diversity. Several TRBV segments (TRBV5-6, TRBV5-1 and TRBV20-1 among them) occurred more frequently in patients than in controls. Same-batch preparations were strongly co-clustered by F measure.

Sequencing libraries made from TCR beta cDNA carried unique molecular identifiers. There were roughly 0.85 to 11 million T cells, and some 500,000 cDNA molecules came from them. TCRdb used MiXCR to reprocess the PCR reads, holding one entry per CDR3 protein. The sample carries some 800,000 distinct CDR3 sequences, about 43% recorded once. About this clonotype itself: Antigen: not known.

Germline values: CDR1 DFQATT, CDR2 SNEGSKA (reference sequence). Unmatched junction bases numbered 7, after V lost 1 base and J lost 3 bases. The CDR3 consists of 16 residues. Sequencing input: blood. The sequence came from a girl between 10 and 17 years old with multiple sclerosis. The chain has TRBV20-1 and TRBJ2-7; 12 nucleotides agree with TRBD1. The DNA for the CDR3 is TGCAGTGCTAGAGGGTGGGGGACAGGGGGCGGCTACGAGCAGTACTTC. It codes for CSARGWGTGGGYEQYF.